The T cell receptor beta chain under discussion was sequenced for a study of T cells in Graves' hyperthyroidism and ophthalmopathy. Trimming pared 10 bases from V and 0 bases from J, leaving 12 bases between. Germline V gives CDR1 MNHNS, CDR2 SASEGT. CDR3 length: 13 residues. It was considered stable Graves' hyperthyroidism when ophthalmopathy did not progress within 18 months. Diagnoses used clinical symptoms, serum thyroxine and TRAb, thyroid ultrasound and orbital computed tomography. The source material, RNA transcripts, was used to amplify TCR beta CDR3 regions. With the HTBI primer set, the TCR CDR3 went through a first round of RT-PCR. TCRdb redid the calling of the multiplex PCR reads with MiXCR, one entry per CDR3 protein. Of about 700,000 distinct CDR3 sequences in the sample, around 13% were seen once.

The V gene is TRBV6-1, the J gene TRBJ2-5; possibly TRBD2 for D (6 bases). The sample comprised blood. This clonotype was obtained from a woman under 30 with Graves' hyperthyroidism. The CDR3 DNA follows: TGTGCCATCAACGAGCGGGACCAAGAGACCCAGTACTTC. Translation: CAINERDQETQYF.